Below are 18 T cell receptor beta chains sequenced from a single sample in a study of post-analysis software for immune sequencing data. General study findings and limits: In patients, about 5 TRBV segments were more frequent than in controls, with TRBV5-6, TRBV5-1 and TRBV20-1 among them.

cDNA libraries of TCR beta carried unique molecular identifiers. MiXCR, applied by TCRdb to the PCR reads, yields one record per CDR3 protein. The profile shows roughly 800,000 distinct CDR3 sequences, roughly 50% of them singletons. Which antigens these TCRs recognize remains unknown. The source material was blood. The receptors were gathered from a girl aged 10 to 17 with multiple sclerosis.

This chain connects TRBV15 to TRBJ2-5, with D possibly matching TRBD2 (5 bases). The CDR3 is 14 amino acids. Germline V gene sequence: CDR1 LNHNV, CDR2 YYDKDF (reference sequence). V gave up 5 bases and J gave up 5 bases, with 15 bases separating them. The CDR3: CATSVWTEKETQYF. The CDR3 DNA is TGTGCCACCAGCGTGTGGACTGAGAAGGAGACCCAGTACTTC.

The chain recombines TRBV6-6 with TRBJ2-1, with D tentatively TRBD1 (6 bases). The germline V and J ends were trimmed by 3 bases and 4 bases, with 16 bases remaining between them. Germline CDR1 is MNHNY and CDR2 is SVGAGI (reference sequence). The CDR3 is 16 residues long. The DNA for the CDR3 is TGTGCCAGCAGTTATATTTACAGGGAACCTTACAATGAGCAGTTCTTC. This sequence encodes CASSYIYREPYNEQFF.

This clonotype was observed a handful of times. The chain recombines TRBV13 with TRBJ2-5, with 8 bases matching TRBD1. Germline V CDR1 and CDR2: PRHDT, FYEKMQ (reference sequence). V shed 5 bases, J shed 5 bases, and the junction held 7 bases outside the gene matches. The CDR3 covers 14 residues. The chain's CDR3 is CASSRRQGLETQYF. The CDR3 coding sequence is TGTGCCAGCAGCCGTAGACAGGGGTTGGAGACCCAGTACTTC.

This clonotype was seen a handful of times. This chain joins TRBV18 and TRBJ2-7; no definite D call. Germline CDR1 is KGHSH and CDR2 is LQKENI. The length of the CDR3 is 12 residues. V shed 4 bases and J shed 3 bases, with 7 bases lying between them. CDR3 nucleotide sequence: TGTGCCAGCTCACAGGCGGACTACGAGCAGTACTTC. Its translation is CASSQADYEQYF.

This clonotype was detected ten times or more. V is TRBV7-9 and J is TRBJ2-7; TRBD2 matches 12 bases. CDR3 length: 15 residues. The V segment lost 6 bases and the J segment 0 bases; nucleotides outside the gene matches: 3. The germline V gene has CDR1 SEHNR and CDR2 FQNEAQ (reference sequence). Here the CDR3 reads CASSQTSGSSYEQYF. CDR3 DNA sequence: TGTGCCAGCAGTCAGACTAGCGGGAGCTCCTACGAGCAGTACTTC. Full variable domain (remainder filled in from reference TRBV7-9 and TRBJ2-7): DTGVSQNPRHKITKRGQNVTFRCDPISEHNRLYWYRQTLGQGPEFLTYFQNEAQLEKSRLLSDRFSAERPKGSFSTLEIQRTEQGDSAMYLCASSQTSGSSYEQYFGPGTRLTVT.

The chain couples TRBV9 to TRBJ1-2; 9 nucleotides match TRBD1. CDR3 size: 16 residues. Germline V gene data show CDR1 as SGDLS and CDR2 as YYNGEE. J was trimmed by 3 bases and V by 4 bases; bases with no gene match: 10. CDR3 residues: CASSTTGGSRDYGYTF. In DNA, the CDR3 is TGTGCCAGCAGCACGACAGGGGGAAGTAGGGACTATGGCTACACCTTC.

The chain combines TRBV28 with TRBJ1-2; no clear D. Germline CDR1 MDHEN, CDR2 SYDVKM. The CDR3 is 14 amino acids. V lost 0 bases, J lost 2 bases, and 7 bases lay in between. The CDR3 DNA follows: TGTGCCAGCAGTTTATGGCAGGTGAACTATGGCTACACCTTC. Translated, it gives CASSLWQVNYGYTF.

V and J are TRBV15 and TRBJ2-5; a weak D match, TRBD2 (5 bases). CDR1 is LNHNV and CDR2 is YYDKDF in the germline V gene (reference sequence). V lost 0 bases to trimming and J lost 2 bases, with 10 bases between them. The CDR3 has 15 residues. In nucleotides, the CDR3 is TGTGCCACCAGCAGAGATCCGGAGGCGCAAGAGACCCAGTACTTC. Protein sequence: CATSRDPEAQETQYF.

V and J are TRBV6-1 and TRBJ2-5; TRBD2 agrees at 7 bases. CDR1 and CDR2 (germline): MNHNS, SASEGT. The trim removed 3 bases at V and 11 bases at J, leaving 15 bases unmatched. The CDR3 is made up of 15 amino acids. CDR3 nucleotides: TGTGCCAGCAGTGAGGGTCTGGCGGGAGCCGATGAGCAGTACTTC. Its protein is CASSEGLAGADEQYF.

This clonotype came up many times. This chain uses TRBV5-1 with TRBJ2-7; a weak D match, TRBD2 (5 bases). The CDR3 sequence is 11 residues long. Germline-derived CDR1 and CDR2 are SGHRS and YFSETQ. V lost 3 bases and J lost 5, with 6 bases in between. The CDR3 region has the DNA TGCGCCAGCAGCTGGGGAGACGAGCAGTACTTC. It is translated as CASSWGDEQYF.

The V call is TRBV20-1, the J call TRBJ2-1; D is uncertain. The length of the CDR3 is 10 residues. Germline V gene sequence: CDR1 DFQATT, CDR2 SNEGSKA (reference sequence). V was pared by 5 bases and J by 5 bases, with 4 bases between. The CDR3 reads CSAWNNEQFF. The CDR3, as DNA: TGCAGTGCTTGGAACAATGAGCAGTTCTTC.

V and J are TRBV28 and TRBJ2-3; weak D call: TRBD2 (5 bases). Between the trimmed V and J ends, which lost 5 bases and 1 base, there was a span of 16 bases. The CDR3 contains 16 residues. The germline gives CDR1 MDHEN, CDR2 SYDVKM. CDR3 bases: TGTGCCAGCAGTGCTTCATCGGGGTTTCGCACAGATACGCAGTATTTT. Translation gives CASSASSGFRTDTQYF.

J is TRBJ1-2 and V is TRBV12-3 or TRBV12-4; D may be TRBD1 (5 bases). Trimming took off 6 bases at V and 7 bases at J, with 9 bases between the two ends. CDR3 size: 11 residues. The CDR3 reads CASRRDGGYTF. For the CDR3, the DNA is TGTGCCAGCAGGCGGGACGGTGGCTACACCTTC.

The chain uses TRBV28 and TRBJ2-1, with TRBD2 as a possible D gene (6 bases). This CDR3 region has 13 residues. V lost 7 bases and J lost 9, with 16 bases in between. Germline V gene data show CDR1 as MDHEN and CDR2 as SYDVKM. The CDR3 nucleotides read TGTGCCAGCAACGGCGGGATAGAAAGTGAGCAGTTCTTC. Encoded protein: CASNGGIESEQFF.

The sample holds a few counts of this clonotype. The chain is built from TRBV9 and TRBJ1-2; TRBD1 is a possible D gene (6 bases). V dropped 1 base and J dropped 6 bases, with 19 bases sitting between them. The CDR3 extends over 16 amino acids. Germline CDR1 reads SGDLS; CDR2 reads YYNGEE. The CDR3: CASSVRPVQGTDGYTF. CDR3 bases: TGTGCCAGCAGCGTACGCCCCGTACAGGGTACGGATGGCTACACCTTC.

The chain joins TRBV5-1 to TRBJ2-7, with D perhaps TRBD1 (6 bases). Trimming shortened V by 0 bases and J by 2 bases, and 9 bases separated the two germline ends. The CDR3 spans 14 residues. Germline values: CDR1 SGHRS, CDR2 YFSETQ. The CDR3 bases are TGCGCCAGCAGCTTGGATTACAGGGCCTACGAGCAGTACTTC. It codes for CASSLDYRAYEQYF.

The chain is built from TRBV18 and TRBJ1-1, with a tentative D call TRBD1 (5 bases). V was clipped by 1 base and J by 6 bases, with 12 bases between them. The CDR3 has 14 residues. Per the germline V gene, CDR1 is KGHSH and CDR2 is LQKENI. The CDR3 sequence: CASSPLGERAEAFF. The DNA of the CDR3 is TGTGCCAGCTCACCACTGGGGGAGAGGGCTGAAGCTTTCTTT.

This clonotype has just one count. The chain combines TRBV12-3 or TRBV12-4 with TRBJ2-1; the D gene is possibly TRBD2 (6 bases). The CDR3 runs 14 residues. Trimming took 7 bases from V and 9 from J, leaving 19 bases between them. The CDR3 is CASKRNSGPSEQFF. The CDR3 DNA sequence: TGTGCCAGCAAACGCAATAGCGGCCCCAGTGAGCAGTTCTTC.